The 29 T cell receptor beta chains listed next were all sequenced from one sample in a study of blood T cell repertoires in COVID-19. The table came from immunoSEQ multiplex PCR; TCRdb's copy has only in-frame clones and leaves some out. In the table there are about 200,000 clones, around 86% of which are singletons. Sequencing used peripheral blood. The receptors here all came from a man aged 55-75 years with acute or convalescent COVID-19.

This sequence joins TRBV4-2 and TRBJ2-7, with 11 bases identical to TRBD2. There are 18 residues in the CDR3. The germline V gene encodes CDR1 LGHNA and CDR2 YNFKEQ. The V and J ends lost 0 bases and 5 bases, in that order; junction bases with no gene match: 12. The CDR3 spells CASSQDGQTGLAANEQYF. The CDR3 DNA sequence: TGTGCCAGCAGCCAAGACGGACAGACGGGACTAGCGGCGAACGAGCAGTACTTC.

The chain links TRBV11-2 to TRBJ1-2, with a weak D call TRBD1 (5 bases). Germline V lookup: CDR1 SGHAT, CDR2 FQNNGV. The CDR3 runs to 11 residues. Trimming removed 5 bases from V and 8 bases from J, with 9 bases in between. DNA of the CDR3: TGTGCCAGCAGCCTTGGGGGGGGCTACACCTTC. Its protein product is CASSLGGGYTF.

V usage is TRBV27 and J usage is TRBJ2-1; 10 nucleotides match TRBD2. V was clipped by 4 bases and J by 6 bases; unmatched bases: 12. From germline, CDR1 is MNHEY and CDR2 SMNVEV (reference sequence). There are 17 residues in the CDR3. The DNA for the CDR3 is TGTGCCAGCAGTTCGATGCTACTAGCGGGGCCGGCCAATGAGCAGTTCTTC. Translating gives CASSSMLLAGPANEQFF.

J is TRBJ2-7 and V is TRBV27; 9 bases are a match to TRBD1. With V trimmed by 2 bases and J by 2 bases, 10 bases remained unmatched. Germline V gene sequence: CDR1 MNHEY, CDR2 SMNVEV (reference sequence). The CDR3 length is 17 residues. CDR3 residues: CASSLVGGTGSAYEQYF. DNA for the CDR3: TGTGCCAGCAGTTTAGTCGGCGGGACAGGGTCGGCCTACGAGCAGTACTTC.

This rearrangement joins TRBV11-3 to TRBJ2-5, with TRBD2 identical over 13 bases. CDR3 length: 18 residues. V was clipped by 4 bases and J by 3 bases; unmatched bases: 11. The germline CDR1 and CDR2 sequences are SGHNT and YENEEA. The CDR3 loop reads CASSSPDPLAGGEETQYF. The CDR3 nucleotides read TGTGCCAGCAGCTCGCCCGACCCACTAGCGGGGGGGGAAGAGACCCAGTACTTC.

The genes are TRBV24-1 and TRBJ2-5, with D possibly being TRBD2 (6 bases). Trimming removed 4 bases at V and 5 bases at J, with 19 bases between. The CDR3 has 16 amino acids. Germline V gene data show CDR1 as KGHDR and CDR2 as SFDVKD. The CDR3 is CATSDGTGGGLETQYF. The CDR3 bases are TGTGCCACCAGTGACGGGACCGGGGGAGGTCTGGAGACCCAGTACTTC.

The rearrangement joins TRBV7-9 to TRBJ2-7, with 7 nucleotides matching TRBD1. V shed 5 bases, J shed 2 bases, and the junction held 9 bases outside the gene matches. The germline V gene has CDR1 SEHNR and CDR2 FQNEAQ (reference sequence). The CDR3 has 15 amino acids. CDR3 region: CASSGKRTGAYEQYF. The DNA of the CDR3 is TGTGCCAGCAGCGGGAAACGGACAGGCGCCTACGAGCAGTACTTC.

V is TRBV21-1 and J is TRBJ1-1. TRBV21-1 is tagged as a pseudogene. CDR3 size: 11 residues. The CDR3 DNA sequence: TGTGCCAGCTGGGAGCAAATTGAAGCTTTCTTT. This codes for CASWEQIEAFF.

This rearrangement joins TRBV27 to TRBJ2-2; maybe TRBD2 (6 bases). Trimming removed 7 bases at V and 6 bases at J, with 21 bases between. The CDR3 contains 16 residues. Germline V gives CDR1 MNHEY, CDR2 SMNVEV (reference sequence). CDR3 nucleotides: TGTGCCAGCACACAGCGTGGGGGGTTAAGGGCCGGGGAGCTGTTTTTT. Translated, it gives CASTQRGGLRAGELFF.

This clone was seen a handful of times. V usage is TRBV7-9 and J usage is TRBJ1-1, with D possibly TRBD1 on 6 matching bases. The CDR3 spans 13 residues. CDR1 is SEHNR, CDR2 FQNEAQ, per germline (reference sequence). Trimming removed 5 bases at V and 4 bases at J, with 11 bases between. CDR3 DNA: TGTGCCAGCAGCGGAAGGGGGGGCACTGAAGCTTTCTTT. Translating gives CASSGRGGTEAFF.

This clone appeared a few times. The chain links TRBV10-3 to TRBJ2-7; D not certain. Trimming pared 4 bases from V and 4 bases from J, leaving 14 bases between. This CDR3 has 14 amino acids. CDR1 is ENHRY and CDR2 is SYGVKD in the germline V gene. The CDR3 spells CAISAQFRPYEQYF. CDR3 in DNA: TGTGCCATCAGTGCGCAGTTCAGGCCTTACGAGCAGTACTTC.

The rearrangement uses TRBV27 and TRBJ1-2; the match to TRBD1 covers 10 bases. This CDR3 is built from 16 residues. Germline CDR1 MNHEY, CDR2 SMNVEV (reference sequence). Trimming removed 3 bases from V and 4 bases from J; junction bases left unmatched: 8. As DNA, the CDR3 is TGTGCCAGCAGTTTTCTTGACAGGGGGCCCCGCTATGGCTACACCTTC. It codes for CASSFLDRGPRYGYTF.

The chain combines TRBV7-8 with TRBJ2-4; 7 nucleotides match TRBD1. V lost 4 bases to trimming and J lost 8 bases; unmatched junction nucleotides: 14. Per the germline V gene, CDR1 is SGHVS and CDR2 is FQNEAQ. CDR3 size: 16 residues. The CDR3 region is CASSSPRQGTGDIQYF. Here the CDR3 DNA reads TGTGCCAGCAGCTCGCCTCGACAGGGTACAGGCGACATTCAGTACTTC.

The J gene is TRBJ2-7, the V gene TRBV2, with 8 positions matching TRBD1. The germline V gene has CDR1 SNHLY and CDR2 FYNNEI. CDR3 length: 15 residues. V trimming: 6 bases; J trimming: 5 bases; junction bases outside the gene matches: 12. The CDR3 nucleotides read TGTGCCAGCAGCCCTTTCTCAGGGGGCTTCAACGAGCAGTACTTC. Translating it yields CASSPFSGGFNEQYF.

The V and J genes are TRBV10-3 and TRBJ2-3; 8 nucleotides agree with TRBD2. The CDR3 consists of 17 residues. The junction had 12 bases not matched to a gene; V was cut back by 6 bases and J by 1 base. Per the germline V gene, CDR1 is ENHRY and CDR2 is SYGVKD. DNA for the CDR3: TGTGCCATCAGCCCGGGGGGGCTGGGATTCGGCACAGATACGCAGTATTTT. Protein sequence: CAISPGGLGFGTDTQYF.

CDR3 protein: CASSQDRQIPPGAFF. The CDR3 DNA sequence: TGCGCCAGCAGCCAAGACCGACAGATCCCCCCGGGAGCTTTCTTT. The V call is TRBV4-1, the J call TRBJ1-1; D is possibly TRBD1 (5 bases). The CDR3 runs 15 residues. Germline CDR1 is MGHRA and CDR2 is YSYEKL. Trimming removed 0 bases at V and 10 bases at J, with 18 bases between.

V and J are TRBV15 and TRBJ2-2; a possible D gene is TRBD2 (6 bases). The V and J ends lost 3 bases and 0 bases respectively, with 14 bases between them. CDR3 length: 17 residues. Germline-derived CDR1 and CDR2 are LNHNV and YYDKDF (reference sequence). The CDR3: CATSRDRLETNTGELFF. Written as DNA, the CDR3 is TGTGCCACCAGCAGGGATAGACTAGAAACGAACACCGGGGAGCTGTTTTTT.

The chain couples TRBV6-5 to TRBJ1-2, with D possibly TRBD1 on 6 matching bases. Trimming pared 2 bases from V and 2 bases from J, leaving 9 bases between. Germline V gene lookup returns CDR1 MNHEY and CDR2 SVGAGI. The CDR3 totals 14 residues. The CDR3 region is CASSYDDRNYGYTF. DNA for the CDR3: TGTGCCAGCAGTTACGACGACAGGAACTATGGCTACACCTTC.

The chain combines TRBV6-1 with TRBJ2-3, with a tentative D call TRBD1 (5 bases). Germline CDR1 reads MNHNS; CDR2 reads SASEGT. The V end lost 1 base, the J end lost 3 bases, and 8 bases lay between the germline ends. CDR3 length: 14 residues. CDR3 sequence (DNA): TGTGCCAGCAGTGAAGGGGGCAAGACAGATACGCAGTATTTT. Residues: CASSEGGKTDTQYF.

V is TRBV7-2 and J is TRBJ2-1, with 11 bases that match TRBD2. Germline lookup yields CDR1 SGHTA and CDR2 FQGNSA. The CDR3 spans 18 residues. V gave up 0 bases and J gave up 0 bases; unmatched junction bases: 4. Here the CDR3 reads CASSLAGTSGNSYNEQFF. The CDR3 nucleotides read TGTGCCAGCAGCTTAGCCGGGACTAGCGGCAACTCCTACAATGAGCAGTTCTTC.

This clone was detected ten times or more. J is TRBJ1-1 and V is TRBV7-6, with D possibly matching TRBD1 (6 bases). The CDR3 sequence is 15 residues long. Germline assignment: CDR1 SGHVS and CDR2 FNYEAQ. The V gene lost 2 bases and the J gene lost 1 base, with 11 bases spanning the gap. The CDR3 DNA follows: TGTGCCAGCAGCTTATCAAAGGGACAGAACACTGAAGCTTTCTTT. It codes for CASSLSKGQNTEAFF.

This clone is a singleton in its sample. The chain has TRBV11-1 and TRBJ2-3; D might be TRBD1 (6 bases). Germline CDR1 is SGHAT and CDR2 is FQDESV (reference sequence). The CDR3 runs 15 residues. V was trimmed by 1 base and J by 5 bases, leaving 13 bases between them. CDR3 sequence: CASSLGPTGIDTQYF. For the CDR3, the DNA is TGTGCCAGCAGCTTAGGCCCTACAGGGATAGATACGCAGTATTTT.

This chain links TRBV29-1 with TRBJ1-5; TRBD1 aligns across 9 bases. Germline V gives CDR1 SQVTM, CDR2 ANQGSEA. The CDR3 length is 13 residues. J lost 11 bases, V lost 4 bases, and 9 bases had no gene match. The DNA for the CDR3 is TGCAGCGTTGGGGGGGGACAGGGAGGGTCCCAGCATTTT. Translating it yields CSVGGGQGGSQHF. Supplemented by reference TRBV29-1 and TRBJ1-5, the full variable domain reads SAVISQKPSRDICQRGTSLTIQCQVDSQVTMMFWYRQQPGQSLTLIATANQGSEATYESGFVIDKFPISRPNLTFSTLTVSNMSPEDSSIYLCSVGGGQGGSQHFGDGTRLSIL.

This clone was found many times. V gene TRBV27 combines with J gene TRBJ1-1; D gene uncertain. In germline, CDR1 is MNHEY, CDR2 SMNVEV (reference sequence). Trimming took off 5 bases at V and 4 bases at J, with 11 bases between the two ends. The CDR3 runs to 13 residues. Here the CDR3 reads CASSRITPTEAFF. The CDR3, as DNA: TGTGCCAGCAGTCGAATTACTCCCACTGAAGCTTTCTTT.

J is TRBJ2-7 and V is TRBV12-5; TRBD2 matches at 8 bases. The CDR3 consists of 16 residues. V lost 0 bases to trimming and J lost 2 bases; unmatched junction nucleotides: 6. CDR1 and CDR2 (germline): LGHNT, FRNRAP. The CDR3 coding sequence is TGTGCTAGTGGTTTGGTAGCGGGGGCCATCGCCTACGAGCAGTACTTC. It translates to CASGLVAGAIAYEQYF.

This rearrangement joins TRBV29-1 to TRBJ1-1, with 11 bases fitting TRBD1. The germline gives CDR1 SQVTM, CDR2 ANQGSEA. The CDR3 totals 16 residues. Trimming removed 4 bases from V and 1 base from J; junction bases left unmatched: 8. The CDR3 region has the DNA TGCAGCGTTGTCCCCGGGACAGGGGGGTGGAACACTGAAGCTTTCTTT. Translating gives CSVVPGTGGWNTEAFF.

The CDR3 DNA follows: TGTGCCAGCAGTTTAATTCCCGGCGAGCAGTACTTC. Protein sequence: CASSLIPGEQYF. The rearrangement joins TRBV12-3 or TRBV12-4 to TRBJ2-7; D call uncertain. The V end lost 2 bases, the J end lost 6 bases, and 8 bases lay between the germline ends. CDR3 length: 12 amino acids.

The chain recombines TRBV6-5 with TRBJ1-3, with a weak D call TRBD1 (5 bases). Trimming left V 6 bases short and J 3 bases short, with 9 bases between. Germline V CDR1 and CDR2: MNHEY, SVGAGI. CDR3 length: 13 residues. The CDR3 sequence is CASRAGGGNTIYF. CDR3 nucleotides: TGTGCCAGCAGGGCGGGGGGTGGAAACACCATATATTTT.

The chain uses TRBV5-4 and TRBJ2-6; D is ambiguous. The CDR3 loop spans 15 amino acids. The germline CDR1 and CDR2 sequences are SGHNT and YYREEE (reference sequence). Trimming took 4 bases from V and 4 from J, leaving 12 bases between them. The CDR3 DNA is TGTGCCAGCAGCATCAAAGCCGGGGGGGCCAACGTCCTGACTTTC. This gives the protein CASSIKAGGANVLTF.